A selection of T cell receptor beta chains follows, all from one sample in a study of cytomegalovirus exposure and HLA in healthy donors. Sequencing was performed with immunoSEQ multiplex PCR; in TCRdb, only in-frame clones are kept and a portion is missing. The sample holds 85,000 to 130,000 clones; around 80% are singletons and the top ten take more than 2%. Material: PBMCs. Receptors were obtained from a man in his forties or fifties in good health and CMV-seronegative. CDR3s include the opening cysteine and the closing phenylalanine or tryptophan. The D gene is left open where the match is weak. Clone size is given for some rows only: seen once, a few or many times, or a class if the clone is expanded.

v_gene,d_gene,j_gene,abundance,CDR3nt,CDR3aa
TRBV5-1,TRBD2,TRBJ2-7,-,TGCGCCAGCAGCTTGGCTACTAGCGGGGGGTTCAGCTCCCACGAGCAGTACTTC,CASSLATSGGFSSHEQYF
TRBV7-2,TRBD2,TRBJ2-7,few,TGTGCCAGCAGCTTAGTACGGGGGGATGAGCAGTACTTC,CASSLVRGDEQYF
TRBV27,-,TRBJ1-1,-,TGTGCCAGCAGTTTCAGCGCCTATGCCAACACTGAAGCTTTCTTT,CASSFSAYANTEAFF
TRBV6-1,-,TRBJ2-3,few,TGTGCCAGCAGTGAAGCCAGGCATCTAAGCACAGATACGCAGTATTTT,CASSEARHLSTDTQYF
TRBV6-1,-,TRBJ1-1,-,TGTGCCAGCAGGGGGGGGACGGTGAGAACTGAAGCTTTCTTT,CASRGGTVRTEAFF
TRBV7-6,TRBD1,TRBJ2-5,-,TGTGCCAGCAGCTTGGGGACAGTCCAAGAGACCCAGTACTTC,CASSLGTVQETQYF
TRBV7-2,-,TRBJ2-5,-,TGTGCCAGCAGCTTTAATCCTAGAATAATACAAGAGACCCAGTACTTC,CASSFNPRIIQETQYF
TRBV5-6,-,TRBJ1-2,-,TGTGCCAGCAGCTTGGGCGGGGGGCGCCGGGCTTCCGCGGGGGGCTACACCTTC,CASSLGGGRRASAGGYTF
TRBV7-6,TRBD2,TRBJ2-1,-,TGTGCCAGCAGCTTAGTGCAGGGCGGGGGGCCAGTTTACAATGAGCAGTTCTTC,CASSLVQGGGPVYNEQFF
TRBV5-8,TRBD1,TRBJ1-5,-,TGTGCCAGCAGCTTGAATTACGGACAGGGGGCCGCCAATCAGCCCCAGCATTTT,CASSLNYGQGAANQPQHF
TRBV7-9,TRBD2,TRBJ2-3,-,TGTGCCAGCGGATCTAGCGGGACCACAGATACGCAGTATTTT,CASGSSGTTDTQYF
TRBV4-2,TRBD1,TRBJ2-2,-,TGTGCCAGCAGCGAGGGGACAGCCGGGGAGCTGTTTTTT,CASSEGTAGELFF
TRBV6-1,TRBD1,TRBJ1-1,few,TGTGCCAGCATCGACAGACAGGGCCGTGTCACTGAAGCTTTCTTT,CASIDRQGRVTEAFF
TRBV6-1,TRBD1,TRBJ1-1,few,TGTGCCAGCAGGGACAGGGGTAACACTGAAGCTTTCTTT,CASRDRGNTEAFF
TRBV7-9,-,TRBJ2-7,-,TGTGCCAGCAGCCCTAACCCAGCGGGGACAACCTACGAGCAGTACTTC,CASSPNPAGTTYEQYF
TRBV4-1,TRBD2,TRBJ2-5,once,TGCGCCAGCAGCCAAGATCAGCTAGCGGGGGAGACCCAGTACTTC,CASSQDQLAGETQYF
TRBV7-7,-,TRBJ2-1,-,TGTGCCAGCAGCCCAGGAATCGGGACTGGACTTAACAATGAGCAGTTCTTC,CASSPGIGTGLNNEQFF
TRBV7-9,-,TRBJ1-3,-,TGTGCCAGCAGGCTGACAGGTATTACCTCTGGAAACACCATATATTTT,CASRLTGITSGNTIYF
TRBV15,-,TRBJ2-2,-,TGTGCCACCAGCCGAACCGGGACAAGAAAGGCCGGGGAGCTGTTTTTT,CATSRTGTRKAGELFF
TRBV6-1,-,TRBJ1-4,once,TGTGCCAGCAGTGAAACCCGGTCAACTAATGAAAAACTGTTTTTT,CASSETRSTNEKLFF
TRBV4-2,TRBD2,TRBJ2-3,-,TGTGCCAGCAGCCGAGTAGCGGGGGGGCGAGATACGCAGTATTTT,CASSRVAGGRDTQYF
TRBV11-1,TRBD2,TRBJ2-5,-,TGTGCCAGCAGCGGGTATAGCGGGGCCGCTGAGGAGACCCAGTACTTC,CASSGYSGAAEETQYF
TRBV6-6,-,TRBJ2-3,-,TGTGCCAGCTGTCTGATGGCGGGGGCCACAGATACGCAGTATTTT,CASCLMAGATDTQYF
TRBV13,-,TRBJ1-1,-,TGTGCCAGCAGCTTCCAGGGTGGAACTGAAGCTTTCTTT,CASSFQGGTEAFF
TRBV27,-,TRBJ2-3,once,TGTGCCAGCAACTCTGCATCCGCACCGCGGGTTACGCAGTATTTT,CASNSASAPRVTQYF